Listed here is a single T cell receptor (beta chain). This sample stems from a study of blood T cell repertoires in COVID-19. The CDR3 is 16 residues long. Germline V lookup: CDR1 KGHDR, CDR2 SFDVKD. Unmatched junction bases numbered 6, after V lost 4 bases and J lost 1 base. TCRdb's table, derived via immunoSEQ multiplex PCR, lists solely in-frame clones and lacks some. In the table there are 150,000 to 200,000 clones, 82% of which are singletons. A Seattle source enrolled patients during active infection and followed them longitudinally. The chain recombines TRBV24-1 with TRBJ2-7, with 10 bases lining up with TRBD1. Sequenced material: peripheral blood. This clonotype was sampled from a woman aged 60-75 years with COVID-19, enrolled during active disease. CDR3 in amino acids: CATSEGRTGGSYEQYF. The CDR3 DNA sequence: TGTGCCACCAGTGAAGGTCGGACAGGGGGTTCCTACGAGCAGTACTTC.